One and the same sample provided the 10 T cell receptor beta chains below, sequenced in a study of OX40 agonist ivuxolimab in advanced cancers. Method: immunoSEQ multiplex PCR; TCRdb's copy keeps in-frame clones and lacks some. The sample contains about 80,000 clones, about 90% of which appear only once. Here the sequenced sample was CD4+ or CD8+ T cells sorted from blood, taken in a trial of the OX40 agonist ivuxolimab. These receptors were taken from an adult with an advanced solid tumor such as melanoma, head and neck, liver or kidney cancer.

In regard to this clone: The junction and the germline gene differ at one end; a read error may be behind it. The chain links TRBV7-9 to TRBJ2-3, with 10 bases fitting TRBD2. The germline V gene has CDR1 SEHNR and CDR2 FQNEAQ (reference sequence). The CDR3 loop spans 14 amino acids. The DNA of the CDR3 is TGTGCCAGCAGCGTAGCGGGGGGAAAAGATACGCAGTATTTT. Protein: CASSVAGGKDTQYF. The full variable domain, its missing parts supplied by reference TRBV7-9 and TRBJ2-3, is DTGVSQNPRHKITKRGQNVTFRCDPISEHNRLYWYRQTLGQGPEFLTYFQNEAQLEKSRLLSDRFSAERPKGSFSTLEIQRTEQGDSAMYLCASSVAGGKDTQYFGPGTRLTVL.

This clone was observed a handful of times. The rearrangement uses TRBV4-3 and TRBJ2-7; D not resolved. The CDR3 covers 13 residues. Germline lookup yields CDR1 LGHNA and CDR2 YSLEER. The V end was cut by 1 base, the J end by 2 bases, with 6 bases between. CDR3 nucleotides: TGCGCCAGCAGCCAAGGCAGACCCTACGAGCAGTACTTC. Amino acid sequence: CASSQGRPYEQYF.

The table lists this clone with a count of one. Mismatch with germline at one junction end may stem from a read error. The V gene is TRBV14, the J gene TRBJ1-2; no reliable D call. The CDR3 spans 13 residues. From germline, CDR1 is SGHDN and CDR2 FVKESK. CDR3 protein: CASSQGGLYGYTF. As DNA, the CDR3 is TGCGCCAGCAGCCAAGGCGGACTCTATGGCTACACCTTC.

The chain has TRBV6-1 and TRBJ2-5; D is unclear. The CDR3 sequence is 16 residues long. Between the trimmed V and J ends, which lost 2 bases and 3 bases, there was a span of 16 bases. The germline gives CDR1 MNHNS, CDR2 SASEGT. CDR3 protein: CASSEWAGDSEETQYF. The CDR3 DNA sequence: TGTGCCAGCAGTGAATGGGCAGGCGATTCCGAAGAGACCCAGTACTTC.

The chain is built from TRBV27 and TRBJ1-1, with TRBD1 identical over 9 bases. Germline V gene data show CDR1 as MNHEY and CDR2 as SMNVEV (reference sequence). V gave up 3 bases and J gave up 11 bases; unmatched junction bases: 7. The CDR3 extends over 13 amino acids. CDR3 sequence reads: CASSLGQGRGAFF. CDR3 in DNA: TGTGCCAGCAGTTTGGGACAGGGAAGAGGGGCTTTCTTT.

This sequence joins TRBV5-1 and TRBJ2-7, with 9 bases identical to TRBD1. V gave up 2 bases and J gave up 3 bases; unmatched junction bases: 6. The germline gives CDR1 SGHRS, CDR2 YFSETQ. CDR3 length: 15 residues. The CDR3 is CASSFGQGPIYEQYF. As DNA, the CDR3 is TGCGCCAGCAGCTTCGGACAGGGGCCAATCTACGAGCAGTACTTC.

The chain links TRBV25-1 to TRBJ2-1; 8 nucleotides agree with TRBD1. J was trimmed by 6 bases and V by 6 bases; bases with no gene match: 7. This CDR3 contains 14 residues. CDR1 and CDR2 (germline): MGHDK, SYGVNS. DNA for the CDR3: TGTGCCAGCAGCCCCCCGGACAGGGTCAATGAGCAGTTCTTC. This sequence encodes CASSPPDRVNEQFF.

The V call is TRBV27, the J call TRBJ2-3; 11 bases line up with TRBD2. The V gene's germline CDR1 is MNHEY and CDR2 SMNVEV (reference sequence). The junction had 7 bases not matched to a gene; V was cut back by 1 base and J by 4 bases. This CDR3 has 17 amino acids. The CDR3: CASSLLPALAGADTQYF. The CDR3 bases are TGTGCCAGCAGTTTATTGCCGGCACTAGCGGGGGCAGATACGCAGTATTTT.

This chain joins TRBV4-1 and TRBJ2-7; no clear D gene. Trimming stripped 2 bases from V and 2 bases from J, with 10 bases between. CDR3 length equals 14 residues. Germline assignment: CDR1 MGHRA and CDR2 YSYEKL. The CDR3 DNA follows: TGCGCCAGCAGCCAAACCCAGTTTGCCTACGAGCAGTACTTC. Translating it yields CASSQTQFAYEQYF.

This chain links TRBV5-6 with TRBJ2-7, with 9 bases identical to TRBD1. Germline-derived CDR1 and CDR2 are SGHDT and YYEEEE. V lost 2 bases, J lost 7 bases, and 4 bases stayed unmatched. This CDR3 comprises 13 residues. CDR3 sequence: CASSFTDRGEQYF. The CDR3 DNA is TGTGCCAGCAGCTTTACGGACAGGGGTGAGCAGTACTTC.